This TCR beta chain was sequenced in a study of blood T cell repertoires in COVID-19. Study at large: PBMCs, B-cell-depleted T cells, or T cells provided the cDNA or gDNA that made up the material.

Repertoires were generated with immunoSEQ multiplex PCR, while TCRdb's copy carries only in-frame clones and drops some. The table has about 350,000 clones, roughly nine tenths seen once. The V end was cut by 3 bases, the J end by 8 bases, with 17 bases between. The germline V gene encodes CDR1 LGHDT and CDR2 YNNKEL (reference sequence). The CDR3 contains 15 residues. The chain joins TRBV3-1 (or the pseudogene TRBV3-2) to TRBJ1-3; possibly TRBD1 for D (5 bases). This TCR was recovered from a woman aged 55-69 years with COVID-19, enrolled during active disease. The sequenced sample consisted of peripheral blood. CDR3 region: CASSQRGGRIHTIYF. CDR3 coding DNA: TGTGCCAGCAGCCAGAGGGGAGGGAGGATTCACACCATATATTTT.